This T cell receptor beta chain was retrieved from a study of chemoradiotherapy in HPV16-positive cancers. Clones were sequenced by immunoSEQ multiplex PCR, and TCRdb holds only the in-frame ones, with some missing. The table records 6,500 to 10,000 clones, approximately 88% of them present only once. Repertoires were sampled repeatedly during chemoradiotherapy. On this clone: The antigen remains undetermined. At one end the junction does not follow the germline gene, possibly because of a read error.

The CDR3 extends over 13 amino acids. In germline, CDR1 is MNHNS, CDR2 SASEGT. General study points: Only a couple of HPV16-positive patients supplied the functional HPV-specificity definition.

This rearrangement joins TRBV6-1 to TRBJ2-3; unclear D gene. This TCR came from a human donor with HPV-associated anogenital cancer. Sample: blood, taken from a patient who underwent chemoradiotherapy. The CDR3 sequence: CASREGPTDTQYF. Here the CDR3 DNA reads TGTGCCAGCAGGGAAGGGCCCACAGATACGCAGTATTTT.